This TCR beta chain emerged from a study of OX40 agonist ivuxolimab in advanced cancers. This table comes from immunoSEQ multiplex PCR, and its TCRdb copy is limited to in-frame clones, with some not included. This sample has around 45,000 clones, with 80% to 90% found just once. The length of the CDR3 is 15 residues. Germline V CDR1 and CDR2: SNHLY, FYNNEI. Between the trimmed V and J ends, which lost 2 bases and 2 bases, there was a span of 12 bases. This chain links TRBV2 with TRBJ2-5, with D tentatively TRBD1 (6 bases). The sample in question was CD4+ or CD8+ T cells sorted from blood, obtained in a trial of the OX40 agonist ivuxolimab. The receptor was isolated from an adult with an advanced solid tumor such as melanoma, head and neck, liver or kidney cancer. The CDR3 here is CASSEQGRWQETQYF. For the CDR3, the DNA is TGTGCCAGCAGTGAACAGGGGCGCTGGCAAGAGACCCAGTACTTC.